This TCR beta chain came from a study of OX40 agonist ivuxolimab in advanced cancers. Study summary: Every 2 weeks, patients got intravenous ivuxolimab at one of six dose levels (0.01-10 mg/kg).

Germline V gene sequence: CDR1 SGDLS, CDR2 YYNGEE. There are 16 residues in the CDR3. Trimming removed 3 bases from V and 2 bases from J; junction bases left unmatched: 6. Points on this clone: Its antigen is unknown.

Prior autoimmune disease or systemic immunosuppression barred patients. Regarding the study as a whole: Clones of CD4+ and CD8+ blood T cells grew by week 6 at doses of 0.1 to 3.0 mg/kg.

Here immunoSEQ multiplex PCR was the method, and the copy in TCRdb shows in-frame clones only, minus some. In the table there are about 73,000 clones, around nine tenths of which are singletons. The genes are TRBV9 and TRBJ2-7, with 12 bases aligning to TRBD2. This receptor was obtained from an adult with an advanced solid tumor such as melanoma, head and neck, liver or kidney cancer. The sequences come from CD4+ or CD8+ T cells sorted from blood, collected in a trial of the OX40 agonist ivuxolimab. The DNA for the CDR3 is TGTGCCAGCAGCGCCAAGACTAGCGGGGGACCCTACGAGCAGTACTTC. Protein product: CASSAKTSGGPYEQYF.